These T cell receptor beta chains were read from a single sample in a study of Graves' ophthalmopathy and Graves' hyperthyroidism. One entry per CDR3 protein, called by TCRdb with MiXCR from the multiplex PCR reads. The data show roughly 480,000 distinct CDR3 sequences, with 14% seen just once and 9.5% to 10% held by the top ten. Sequencing was performed on blood. These receptors were collected from a woman in her 30s with Graves' ophthalmopathy. Each CDR3 is given with its conserved first and last residue. A D gene is named only where the DNA matches it firmly. Clone size appears in some rows only: once, few, many, or a class for an expanded clone.

d_call j_call clone_size v_call cdr3_nt cdr3_aa
. TRBJ2-2 . TRBV20-1 TGCAGTGCTAGAGATAAAGGGGACACCGGGGAGCTGTTTTTT CSARDKGDTGELFF
TRBD1 TRBJ2-7 many TRBV7-3 TGTGCCAGCAGCACCACAGGGGGCGCGTCCTACGAGCAGTACTTC CASSTTGGASYEQYF
TRBD2 TRBJ2-5 many TRBV18 TGTGCCAGCTCACCTAAGGGGAGGGACCAAGAGACCCAGTACTTC CASSPKGRDQETQYF
. TRBJ1-5 many TRBV28 TGTGCCAGCAGTTTACCGGCAGCTAATCAGCCCCAGCATTTT CASSLPAANQPQHF
TRBD1 TRBJ1-2 many TRBV20-1 TGCAGTGCTCTACCGACAGGGAGAGTTGGTGGCTACACCTTC CSALPTGRVGGYTF
TRBD1 TRBJ2-5 many TRBV7-2 TGTGCCAGCAGCTTAGGACCAGGGGGCTCTGGGAAGACCCAGTACTTC CASSLGPGGSGKTQYF
TRBD2 TRBJ2-2 . TRBV5-1 TGCGCCAGCAGCGTGAGCGGGGGGGCCGCCGGGGAGCTGTTTTTT CASSVSGGAAGELFF
TRBD1 TRBJ2-2 many TRBV6-5 TGTGCCAGCAGTTACCGGGACAGGGAGCATCACGGGGAGCTGTTTTTT CASSYRDREHHGELFF
. TRBJ1-2 many TRBV28 TGTGCCAGCAGTCCCCAGGGTCCCTATGGCTACACCTTC CASSPQGPYGYTF
. TRBJ2-7 many TRBV29-1 TGCAGCGTTGCCGACGGGCCCTACGAGCAGTACTTC CSVADGPYEQYF
TRBD1 TRBJ2-6 . TRBV12-5 TGTGCTAGTGGTTCTTGGCCAGGGGGCTCTGGGGCCAACGTCCTGACTTTC CASGSWPGGSGANVLTF
. TRBJ1-5 many TRBV6-4 TGTGCCAGCAGTGAAGGGGGTAGCAATCAGCCCCAGCATTTT CASSEGGSNQPQHF
TRBD2 TRBJ2-5 many TRBV7-3 TGTGCCAGCAGCTTTATCGGGGGGGAGACCCAGTACTTC CASSFIGGETQYF
. TRBJ1-1 many TRBV29-1 TGCAGCGTTGTCAGGAATTTGTGGGAGGTGGGCACTGAAGCTTTCTTT CSVVRNLWEVGTEAFF
TRBD1 TRBJ1-1 many TRBV2 TGTGCCAGCAGCTCCGGGACAGGGCACACTGAAGCTTTCTTT CASSSGTGHTEAFF
. TRBJ1-3 . TRBV7-9 TGTGCCAGCCGAAGACTCGGGGCCTCTGGAAACACCATATATTTT CASRRLGASGNTIYF
. TRBJ2-7 many TRBV2 TGTGCCAGCGTTGCTTCATACCGGGACTACGAGCAGTACTTC CASVASYRDYEQYF
. TRBJ1-5 many TRBV6-1 TGTGCCAGCAGCGATATGATAAATCAGCCCCAGCATTTT CASSDMINQPQHF
TRBD1 TRBJ2-1 few TRBV6-1 TGTGCCAGGGGGACAGGGGGCAACAATGAGCAGTTCTTC CARGTGGNNEQFF
TRBD2 TRBJ2-7 . TRBV2 TGTGCCAGCAGTCCCCCCCCGGGACTAGCGAGGGCGAGCTCCTACGAGCAGTACTTC CASSPPPGLARASSYEQYF
. TRBJ1-1 . TRBV11-2 TGTGCCAGCAGCCCGGGGGGACTCCGAAACACTGAAGCTTTCTTT CASSPGGLRNTEAFF
. TRBJ2-5 few TRBV3-1 TGTGCCAGCAGCCAACTTCCCGAGACCCAGTACTTC CASSQLPETQYF
TRBD1 TRBJ1-1 many TRBV12-3/TRBV12-4 TGTGCCAGCAGTTTGGGGGACAGGGTTTTCGGCACTGAAGCTTTCTTT CASSLGDRVFGTEAFF
. TRBJ2-7 . TRBV18 TGTGCCAGCTCGAATGGTGGGTCCGGGGCAAGGGGAGAGCAGTACTTC CASSNGGSGARGEQYF
. TRBJ2-5 . TRBV18 TGTGCCAGCTCACCTGCTTTCCAAGAGACCCAGTACTTC CASSPAFQETQYF
. TRBJ1-1 many TRBV7-8 TGTGCCAGCAGCGCCACAGCGGACACTGAAGCTTTCTTT CASSATADTEAFF
TRBD1 TRBJ2-2 many TRBV7-8 TGTGCCAGCAGCTACCGGGACAGGGGCACCGGGGAGCTGTTTTTT CASSYRDRGTGELFF
. TRBJ2-5 many TRBV24-1 TGTGCCACCAGTGATTTAAACCAAGAGACCCAGTACTTC CATSDLNQETQYF
TRBD2 TRBJ2-5 . TRBV15 TGTGCCACCAGCAGGGCTAGCGGGAGGAGGCAAGAGACCCAGTACTTC CATSRASGRRQETQYF
TRBD1 TRBJ2-5 many TRBV10-3 TGTGCCATCAGGGGACAGGGGGTCCCTCAAGAGACCCAGTACTTC CAIRGQGVPQETQYF
TRBD1 TRBJ2-5 many TRBV28 TGTGCCAGCGACAGGGGGCTGGAGACCCAGTACTTC CASDRGLETQYF
. TRBJ2-2 many TRBV19 TGTGCCAGTAGTAAGCAGGAAAACACCGGGGAGCTGTTTTTT CASSKQENTGELFF
. TRBJ1-1 . TRBV3-1 TGTGCCAGCAGCCAACATATGCAGAAGAACACTGAAGCTTTCTTT CASSQHMQKNTEAFF
. TRBJ1-2 many TRBV28 TGTGCCAGCAGTTTTAGGAACACCCTCGGTGGCTACACCTTC CASSFRNTLGGYTF
. TRBJ2-5 few TRBV30 TGTGCCTGGACGGAGTCTTTTCAAGAGACCCAGTACTTC CAWTESFQETQYF
. TRBJ1-6 many TRBV6-1 TGTGCCACCTCGGAGAGGGGGGGCAATTCACCCCTCCACTTT CATSERGGNSPLHF
. TRBJ2-2 . TRBV10-3 TGTGCCATCACTAGAAGGGCGAACACCGGGGAGCTGTTTTTT CAITRRANTGELFF
. TRBJ2-7 many TRBV20-1 TGCAGTGCTAGTACAGGACAGACCTACGAGCAGTACTTC CSASTGQTYEQYF
. TRBJ1-3 many TRBV20-1 TGCAGTGCTAGAGACCGGGGTTTAGGAGACACCATATATTTT CSARDRGLGDTIYF
TRBD2 TRBJ2-3 many TRBV6-1 TGTGCCAGCAGTGAAAGGGCGCGGACTAGCGGTTTCACAGATACGCAGTATTTT CASSERARTSGFTDTQYF
TRBD1 TRBJ1-5 . TRBV6-1 TGTGCCAGCAGTGAGACAGGGGTCGGACAGCCCCAGCATTTT CASSETGVGQPQHF
. TRBJ1-5 many TRBV27 TGTGCCAGCAGTCGGACCCTAAATCAGCCCCAGCATTTT CASSRTLNQPQHF
. TRBJ2-5 once TRBV12-3/TRBV12-4 TGTGCCAGCACCCAAGATCCCGGTGCCCCAGGGGCCCAGTACTTC CASTQDPGAPGAQYF
. TRBJ2-4 many TRBV6-1 TGTGCCAGCAAAAGCCGGGACGCTCTTGCCAAAAACATTCAGTACTTC CASKSRDALAKNIQYF
. TRBJ1-2 many TRBV7-6 TGTGCCAGCAGCTTAGAGGAAGGCTATGGCTACACCTTC CASSLEEGYGYTF
TRBD1 TRBJ1-1 few TRBV12-3/TRBV12-4 TGTGCCAGCACCTACACAGGATTAAGGGGGCCGAACACTGAAGCTTTCTTT CASTYTGLRGPNTEAFF
. TRBJ1-1 many TRBV7-8 TGTGCCAGCAGCTTTGGGCAGCTTATTGAAGCTTTCTTT CASSFGQLIEAFF
. TRBJ1-2 many TRBV7-9 TGTGCCAGCAGCTCGACCCAATCACAGGGCCTCCGGGGCTACACCTTC CASSSTQSQGLRGYTF
. TRBJ1-1 many TRBV27 TGTGCCAGCCTCAGGAACACTGAAGCTTTCTTT CASLRNTEAFF
. TRBJ1-1 many TRBV20-1 TGCAGTGCTAGACTGAGGAACACTGAAGCTTTCTTT CSARLRNTEAFF